The present T cell receptor (beta chain) was sequenced within a study of blood T cells in healthy people across ages. Study conclusions and caveats: In long-lived donors, naive CD4+ cell counts and diversity exceeded those of aged donors.

Points on this clonotype: Its specificity is not known.

The authors ran a second PCR of about 6 to 11 cycles using a sample-barcoded 5' primer and a J-beta primer mix. Samples each returned at least 3 million CDR3-containing paired-end reads. From the 5' RACE reads, TCRdb called clonotypes with MiXCR, one entry per CDR3 protein. The table includes roughly 680,000 distinct CDR3 sequences, more than 45% detected once. Every sample had a minimum of 6.5 million PBMCs isolated. The specimen sequenced was blood. The receptor comes from a woman of 80 years or more in good health.

CDR3: CASSHPGPNIQYF. The DNA of the CDR3 is TGTGCCAGCAGCCATCCAGGCCCAAACATTCAGTACTTC. V gene TRBV7-9 combines with J gene TRBJ2-4; D call uncertain. V lost 5 bases, J lost 6 bases, and 11 bases lay in between. Germline CDR1 reads SEHNR; CDR2 reads FQNEAQ (reference sequence). The CDR3 is 13 residues long.